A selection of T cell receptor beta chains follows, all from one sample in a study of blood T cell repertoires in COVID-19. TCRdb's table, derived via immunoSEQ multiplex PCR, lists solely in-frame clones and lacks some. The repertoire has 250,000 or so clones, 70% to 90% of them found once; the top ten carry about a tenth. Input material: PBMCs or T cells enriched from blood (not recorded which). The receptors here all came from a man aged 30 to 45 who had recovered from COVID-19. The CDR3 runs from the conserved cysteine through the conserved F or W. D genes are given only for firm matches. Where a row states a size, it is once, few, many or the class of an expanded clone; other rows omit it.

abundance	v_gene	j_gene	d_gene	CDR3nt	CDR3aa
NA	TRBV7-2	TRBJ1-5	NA	TGTGCCAGCAGCTTATCCTTAATCATGGGGGCGCAGCCCCAGCATTTT	CASSLSLIMGAQPQHF
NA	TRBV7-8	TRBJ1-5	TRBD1	TGTGCCAGCAGCCGTACCCAGGGGGATCAGCCCCAGCATTTT	CASSRTQGDQPQHF
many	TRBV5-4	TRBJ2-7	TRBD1	TGTGCCAGCAGCTTAAGCGGGACAGGGTCCTACGAGCAGTACTTC	CASSLSGTGSYEQYF
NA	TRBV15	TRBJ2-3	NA	TGTGCCACCAGCAGAGTAACGGGGGTCACAGATACGCAGTATTTT	CATSRVTGVTDTQYF
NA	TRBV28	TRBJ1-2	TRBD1	TGTGCCAGCAGTTTTGTTCAGGGGGCAGGTGGCTACACCTTC	CASSFVQGAGGYTF
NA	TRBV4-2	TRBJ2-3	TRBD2	TGTGCCAGCAGCAAGTCACCCCCTAGCGGGAGGGCCGACGATACGCAGTATTTT	CASSKSPPSGRADDTQYF
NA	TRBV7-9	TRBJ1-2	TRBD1	TGTGCCAGCAGCTTATTCGGGACAGGGGACGGCTACACCTTC	CASSLFGTGDGYTF
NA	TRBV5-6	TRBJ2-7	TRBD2	TGTGCCAGCAGTCGAGAAAGCGGGAGGGCCTCCTACGAGCAGTACTTC	CASSRESGRASYEQYF
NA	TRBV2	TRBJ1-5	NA	TGTGCCAGCAGTATCGAACACACCGGGAATCAGCCCCAGCATTTT	CASSIEHTGNQPQHF
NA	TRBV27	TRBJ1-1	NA	TGTGCCAGCAGTTCATTTTTTTTGACTCGGAATATGAACACTGAAGCTTTCTTT	CASSSFFLTRNMNTEAFF
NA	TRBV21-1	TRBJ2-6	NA	TGTGCCAGCAGCAAAGCGCTTTGGGGGTTGCAGGGGAACTCTGGGGCCAACGTCCTGACTTTC	CASSKALWGLQGNSGANVLTF
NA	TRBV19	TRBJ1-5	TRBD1	TGTGCCAGTAACTCCATTGGACAGGGAGATCAGCCCCAGCATTTT	CASNSIGQGDQPQHF
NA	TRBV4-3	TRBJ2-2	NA	TGCGCCAGCAGCCAAGAGGGTCCAGGCAGGACGAACACCGGGGAGCTGTTTTTT	CASSQEGPGRTNTGELFF
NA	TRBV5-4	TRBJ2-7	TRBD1	TGTGCCAGCAGCTTGGGGACAGGGGGAACCTACGAGCAGTACTTC	CASSLGTGGTYEQYF
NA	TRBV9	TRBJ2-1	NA	TGTGCCAGCAGCCTCCGACCTCAGGGCGATGAGCAGTTCTTC	CASSLRPQGDEQFF
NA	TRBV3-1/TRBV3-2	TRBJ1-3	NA	TGTGCCAGCAGCCCTTCGAGGAACACCATATATTTT	CASSPSRNTIYF
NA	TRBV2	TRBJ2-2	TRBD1	TGTGCCAGCAGCAAACGACCCGAGGCCAAGACAGGGGGGAACACCGGGGAGCTGTTTTTT	CASSKRPEAKTGGNTGELFF